This TCR beta chain emerged from a study of monozygotic twins with inflammatory bowel disease. Study-wide points: Other individuals had fewer clonotypes in common with IBD patients than with healthy twins, especially with disease activity. Healthy co-twins exceeded IBD patients in TCRbeta diversity as measured by inverse Simpson. Among patients, repertoires may have gained variability from differing immunosuppressive treatments.

TCRdb reanalyzed the 5' RACE reads and collapses them to one entry per CDR3 protein, without DNA. The repertoire table contains 210,000 or so distinct CDR3 sequences. In germline, CDR1 is SEHNR, CDR2 FQNEAQ (reference sequence). The CDR3 totals 13 residues. Blood (just over 2.4 ml) was collected from every donor individually. About this clonotype: No antigen is known for it.

Sequenced sample: blood. The receptor was derived from a human donor with ulcerative colitis or Crohn's disease, or a healthy co-twin of an affected twin (not recorded which). The rearrangement links TRBV7-9 to TRBJ2-7; lacking DNA, the TRBD1 call made by TCRdb goes unchecked. The CDR3 loop reads CASSSTGGNEQYF.